This TCR beta chain was recovered during a study of human T cells and chemical hapten exposure. This clonotype was seen repeatedly, ten times or more. V gave up 6 bases and J gave up 4 bases, with 21 bases separating them. Per germline, CDR1 SQVTM and CDR2 ANQGSEA. The CDR3 covers 15 residues. Time point specified: patch test 2, 6 weeks after DPC sensitization. Treatment: therapeutic diphenylcyclopropenone sensitization with weekly scalp DPC. TCRdb re-called the RACE reads through MiXCR, storing one row per CDR3 protein. The sample contains hundreds of thousands of distinct CDR3 sequences, around 6% of which appear only once.

The material sequenced was whole blood, taken in connection with sensitization to the hapten diphenylcyclopropenone (DPC). The sequence was obtained from a woman between 18 and 29 years old with alopecia areata. Some clones in this sample may be carry-over from other donors' samples. This rearrangement joins TRBV29-1 to TRBJ1-1; the D gene is possibly TRBD1 (6 bases). CDR3 region: CSVGRGGEVGTEAFF. CDR3 DNA: TGCAGCGTCGGAAGGGGGGGGGAGGTAGGCACTGAAGCTTTCTTT.